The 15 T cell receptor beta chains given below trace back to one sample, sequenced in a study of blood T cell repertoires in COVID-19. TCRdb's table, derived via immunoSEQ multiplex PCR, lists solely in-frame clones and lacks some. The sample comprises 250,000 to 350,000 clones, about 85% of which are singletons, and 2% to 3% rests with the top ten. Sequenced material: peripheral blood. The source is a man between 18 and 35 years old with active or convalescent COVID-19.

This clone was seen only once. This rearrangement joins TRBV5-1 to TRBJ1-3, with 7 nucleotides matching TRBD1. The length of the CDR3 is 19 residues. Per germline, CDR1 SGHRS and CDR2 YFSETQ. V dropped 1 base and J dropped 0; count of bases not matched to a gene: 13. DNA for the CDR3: TGCGCCAGCAGCTTGTTCCCTACAGGGGCTGGGAACTCTGGAAACACCATATATTTT. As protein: CASSLFPTGAGNSGNTIYF.

As DNA, the CDR3 is TGCGCCAGCAGCTTTTTGGACAGGGGAAGTGACACTGAAGCTTTCTTT. It specifies CASSFLDRGSDTEAFF. The V and J genes are TRBV5-1 and TRBJ1-1; 9 bases are a match to TRBD1. The CDR3 spans 16 residues. V was clipped by 2 bases and J by 3 bases; unmatched bases: 8. The germline V gene has CDR1 SGHRS and CDR2 YFSETQ.

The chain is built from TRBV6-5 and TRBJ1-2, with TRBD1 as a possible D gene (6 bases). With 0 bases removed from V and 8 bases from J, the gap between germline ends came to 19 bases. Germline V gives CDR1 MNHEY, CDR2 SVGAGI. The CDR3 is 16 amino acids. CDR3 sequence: CASSYSGGASLGGYTF. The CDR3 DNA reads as TGTGCCAGCAGTTACTCGGGGGGGGCATCCCTAGGAGGCTACACCTTC.

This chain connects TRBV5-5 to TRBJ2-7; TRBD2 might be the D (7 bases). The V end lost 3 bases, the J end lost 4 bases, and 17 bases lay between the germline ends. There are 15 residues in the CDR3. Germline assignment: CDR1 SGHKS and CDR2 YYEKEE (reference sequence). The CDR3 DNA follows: TGTGCCAGCAGCTGGGGGGGCGGCCACCGATACGAGCAGTACTTC. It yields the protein CASSWGGGHRYEQYF.

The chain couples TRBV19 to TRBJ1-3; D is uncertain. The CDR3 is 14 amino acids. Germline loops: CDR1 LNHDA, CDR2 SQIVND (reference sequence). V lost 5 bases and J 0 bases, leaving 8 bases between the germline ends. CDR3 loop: CASSFTSSGNTIYF. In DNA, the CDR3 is TGTGCCAGTAGTTTTACAAGCTCTGGAAACACCATATATTTT.

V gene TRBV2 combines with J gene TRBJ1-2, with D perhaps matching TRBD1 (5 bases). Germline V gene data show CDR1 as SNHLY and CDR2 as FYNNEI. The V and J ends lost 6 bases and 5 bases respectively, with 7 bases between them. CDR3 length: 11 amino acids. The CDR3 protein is CASRQVYGYTF. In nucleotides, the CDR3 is TGTGCCAGCAGACAGGTTTATGGCTACACCTTC.

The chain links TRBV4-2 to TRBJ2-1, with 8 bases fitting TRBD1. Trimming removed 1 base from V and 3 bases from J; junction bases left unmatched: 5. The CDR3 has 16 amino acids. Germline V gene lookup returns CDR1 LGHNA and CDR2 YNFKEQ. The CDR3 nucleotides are TGTGCCAGCAGCCAAGGTTCTACAGGGGGCTACAATGAGCAGTTCTTC. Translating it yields CASSQGSTGGYNEQFF.

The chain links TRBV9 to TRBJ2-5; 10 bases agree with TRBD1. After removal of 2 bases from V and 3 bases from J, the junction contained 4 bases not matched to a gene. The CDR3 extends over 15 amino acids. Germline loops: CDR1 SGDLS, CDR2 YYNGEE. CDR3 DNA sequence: TGTGCCAGCAGCGTCCGACAGGGGGCTAAAGAGACCCAGTACTTC. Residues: CASSVRQGAKETQYF. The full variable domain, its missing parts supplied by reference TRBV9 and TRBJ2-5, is DSGVTQTPKHLITATGQRVTLRCSPRSGDLSVYWYQQSLDQGLQFLIQYYNGEERAKGNILERFSAQQFPDLHSELNLSSLELGDSALYFCASSVRQGAKETQYFGPGTRLLVL.

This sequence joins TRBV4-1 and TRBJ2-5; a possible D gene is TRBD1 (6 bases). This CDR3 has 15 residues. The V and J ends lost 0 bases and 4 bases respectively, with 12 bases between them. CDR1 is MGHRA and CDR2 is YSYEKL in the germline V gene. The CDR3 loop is CASSQEQGWVETQYF. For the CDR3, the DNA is TGCGCCAGCAGCCAAGAGCAGGGGTGGGTAGAGACCCAGTACTTC.

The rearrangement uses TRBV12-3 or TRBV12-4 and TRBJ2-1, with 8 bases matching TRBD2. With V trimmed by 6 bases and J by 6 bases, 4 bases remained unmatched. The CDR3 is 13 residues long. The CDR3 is CASRVGGANEQFF. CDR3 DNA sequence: TGTGCCAGCAGGGTCGGGGGGGCCAATGAGCAGTTCTTC.

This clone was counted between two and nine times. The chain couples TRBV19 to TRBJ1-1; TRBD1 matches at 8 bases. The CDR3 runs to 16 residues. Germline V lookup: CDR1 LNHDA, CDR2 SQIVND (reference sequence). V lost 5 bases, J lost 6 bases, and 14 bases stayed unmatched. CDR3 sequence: CASSSYGTGIIAEAFF. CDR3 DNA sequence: TGTGCCAGTAGTTCCTACGGGACAGGTATTATCGCTGAAGCTTTCTTT.

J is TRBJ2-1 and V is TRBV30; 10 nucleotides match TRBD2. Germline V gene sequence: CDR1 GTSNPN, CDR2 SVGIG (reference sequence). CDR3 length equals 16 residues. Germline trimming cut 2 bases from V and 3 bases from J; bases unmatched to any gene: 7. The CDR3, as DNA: TGTGCCTGGAGTTTTTTAGCGGGGGGCCGCTACAATGAGCAGTTCTTC. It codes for CAWSFLAGGRYNEQFF.

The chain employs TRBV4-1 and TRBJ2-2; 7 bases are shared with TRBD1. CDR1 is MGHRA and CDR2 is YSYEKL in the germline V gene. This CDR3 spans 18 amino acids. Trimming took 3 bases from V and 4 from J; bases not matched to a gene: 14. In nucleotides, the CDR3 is TGCGCCAGCAGCCATTCCCCACCGGGACAGCGATTCACCGGGGAGCTGTTTTTT. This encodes CASSHSPPGQRFTGELFF.

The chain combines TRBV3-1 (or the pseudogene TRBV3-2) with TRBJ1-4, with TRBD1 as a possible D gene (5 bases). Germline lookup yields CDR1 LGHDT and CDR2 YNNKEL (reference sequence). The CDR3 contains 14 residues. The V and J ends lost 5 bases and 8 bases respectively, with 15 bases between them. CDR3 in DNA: TGTGCCAGCAGCGCACGGGGGGTACAAGAAAAACTGTTTTTT. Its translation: CASSARGVQEKLFF.

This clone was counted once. The CDR3 sequence: CSVTGAYGYTF. The CDR3 nucleotides read TGCAGCGTCACAGGGGCCTATGGCTACACCTTC. The V call is TRBV29-1, the J call TRBJ1-2, with 7 bases lining up with TRBD1. Germline CDR1 is SQVTM and CDR2 is ANQGSEA. The ends lost 6 bases at V and 4 bases at J; junction bases unmatched: 2. The CDR3 has 11 amino acids.